Following are 17 T cell receptor beta chains from one sample sequenced in a study of blood T cells in healthy people across ages. Together with a sample-barcoded 5' primer, a J-beta primer mix was included in a second PCR lasting about 6 to 11 cycles. TCRdb ran MiXCR on the 5' RACE reads and lists one entry per CDR3 protein. The sample lists about 1,400,000 distinct CDR3 sequences, around 39% occurring once. Sequencing was done on a sample of blood. The source of these receptors is a woman aged 18-29 years in good health.

This clonotype occurred a few times. The CDR3 loop is CASSYWTTYEQYF. The CDR3 nucleotides read TGTGCCAGCAGTTACTGGACCACCTACGAGCAGTACTTC. The rearrangement joins TRBV6-2 or TRBV6-3 to TRBJ2-7; D not certain. This CDR3 contains 13 residues. Trimming cost V 1 base and J 2 bases, with 6 bases left between them. CDR1 is MNHEY, CDR2 SVGEGT, per germline.

This sequence joins TRBV6-6 and TRBJ2-5; D unresolved. The J call is doubtful: the DNA matches TRBJ2-7 better. The CDR3 extends over 15 amino acids. Germline assignment: CDR1 MNHNY and CDR2 SVGAGI (reference sequence). CDR3 sequence: CASSPRANLVNEQYF. DNA of the CDR3: TGTGCCAGCAGTCCCCGGGCTAACCTAGTCAACGAGCAGTACTTC.

The rearrangement joins TRBV27 to TRBJ2-7, with TRBD1 identical over 9 bases. The CDR3 runs to 15 residues. Germline loops: CDR1 MNHEY, CDR2 SMNVEV (reference sequence). V gave up 5 bases and J gave up 2 bases; unmatched junction bases: 7. This chain's CDR3 is CASSPGQGRPYEQYF. CDR3 coding DNA: TGTGCCAGCAGTCCCGGACAGGGGAGGCCCTACGAGCAGTACTTC.

A note on this clonotype: A much larger clone lies one base from this, so it may be a read error. The chain combines TRBV4-1 with TRBJ2-1; D might be TRBD2 (5 bases). The DNA end favors TRBJ2-7, so the J call may be wrong. The CDR3 covers 16 residues. CDR1 is MGHRA and CDR2 is YSYEKL in the germline V gene. In nucleotides, the CDR3 is TGCGCCAGCAGCCAAGATCCGGGGAGCTCCTACAATGAGCAGTACTTC. Translated: CASSQDPGSSYNEQYF.

The chain links TRBV20-1 to TRBJ2-3; D uncertain. V was trimmed by 6 bases and J by 2 bases, leaving 6 bases between them. This CDR3 is 11 amino acids long. Per germline, CDR1 DFQATT and CDR2 SNEGSKA (reference sequence). DNA for the CDR3: TGCAGTGCCGGTGTCACAGATACGCAGTATTTT. This translates into CSAGVTDTQYF.

The chain links TRBV29-1 to TRBJ1-3; D perhaps matches TRBD1 (6 bases). V lost 5 bases, J lost 4 bases, and 12 bases lay in between. Germline V gives CDR1 SQVTM, CDR2 ANQGSEA. The CDR3 covers 13 residues. CDR3 loop: CSVNDRSGNTIYF. CDR3 DNA: TGCAGCGTTAATGACAGGAGCGGAAACACCATATATTTT.

In its sample, this clonotype was seen a few times. The chain carries TRBV7-8 and TRBJ2-7; the D is unclear. Germline V gene data show CDR1 as SGHVS and CDR2 as FQNEAQ. V dropped 2 bases and J dropped 0 bases, with 17 bases sitting between them. The CDR3 has 17 residues. CDR3 coding DNA: TGTGCCAGCAGCTTAAACACAAGGGTTGGCGGCTCCTACGAGCAGTACTTC. As protein: CASSLNTRVGGSYEQYF.

The sample holds one count of this clonotype. The chain uses TRBV7-9 and TRBJ1-2; tentative D call: TRBD1 (5 bases). Germline CDR1 SEHNR, CDR2 FQNEAQ (reference sequence). CDR3 length: 14 amino acids. Trimming stripped 5 bases from V and 9 bases from J, with 19 bases between. The CDR3 here is CASSHRWGGYSYTF. As DNA, the CDR3 is TGTGCCAGCAGCCACCGATGGGGGGGGTATAGCTACACCTTC.

This chain uses TRBV21-1 with TRBJ2-5; the table names TRBD1, a call not compared with the DNA. The J call may be in error: the DNA end matches TRBJ2-7 better. TRBV21-1 is labeled a pseudogene. The CDR3 runs 17 residues. The DNA for the CDR3 is TGTGCCTGCAGCACACAGGGGGCGCTAAGATATTCCTACGAGCAGTACTTC. Translation gives CACSTQGALRYSYEQYF.

The chain recombines TRBV10-3 with TRBJ2-3; TRBD1 agrees at 7 bases. This CDR3 is built from 15 residues. CDR1 and CDR2 from the germline V gene are ENHRY and SYGVKD. CDR3 DNA: TGTACCACCAACCCACAGGGGCGTAGCACAGATACGCAGTATTTT. Encoded protein: CTTNPQGRSTDTQYF.

CDR3 nucleotides: TGTGCCAGCAGCCTCCGACAGCCGGGCTATGGCTACACCTTC. Translated: CASSLRQPGYGYTF. The V call is TRBV12-3 or TRBV12-4, the J call TRBJ1-2, with D maybe TRBD1 (5 bases). CDR3 length equals 14 residues. The V gene lost 6 bases and the J gene lost 4 bases, with 15 bases spanning the gap.

This clonotype was counted only a few times. V gene TRBV10-3 combines with J gene TRBJ2-7, with 8 bases that match TRBD2. V was clipped by 0 bases and J by 6 bases; unmatched bases: 4. The germline V gene encodes CDR1 ENHRY and CDR2 SYGVKD. The CDR3 extends over 14 amino acids. The CDR3 coding sequence is TGTGCCATCAGTGAGTCGTCGGGAGGGGGCGAGCAGTACTTC. Translation gives CAISESSGGGEQYF.

The chain couples TRBV5-1 to TRBJ2-7; 7 positions match TRBD2. The CDR3 consists of 16 residues. Germline values: CDR1 SGHRS, CDR2 YFSETQ. The junction had 11 bases not matched to a gene; V was cut back by 0 bases and J by 5 bases. The CDR3 DNA is TGCGCCAGCAGCTTGGCTAGCGGAGCAAAAATCCACGAGCAGTACTTC. It yields the protein CASSLASGAKIHEQYF.

The chain employs TRBV7-8 and TRBJ1-6; TRBD1 agrees at 7 bases. Per germline, CDR1 SGHVS and CDR2 FQNEAQ. Trimming at V came to 5 bases and at J to 11 bases, leaving 18 bases not matched to a gene. The CDR3 is 17 amino acids. CDR3 nucleotide sequence: TGTGCCAGCAGCCCCGGTCCCCGGACAGGCCCAGGTGCACCCCTCCACTTT. Amino acids: CASSPGPRTGPGAPLHF.

The chain recombines TRBV6-5 with TRBJ2-2, with a possible D match to TRBD1 (6 bases). CDR3 size: 15 residues. V was cut by 7 bases and J by 7 bases, with 19 bases left in between. The V gene's germline CDR1 is MNHEY and CDR2 SVGAGI. This CDR3 is CASNSKTPGDGELFF. The CDR3 nucleotides are TGTGCCAGCAACTCTAAGACCCCAGGGGACGGGGAGCTGTTTTTT.

The CDR3, as DNA: TGTGCCAGCAGTCCACCGGGGAGAAATAGCAATCAGCCCCAGCATTTT. This sequence encodes CASSPPGRNSNQPQHF. The chain couples TRBV28 to TRBJ1-5; no clear D gene. CDR1 MDHEN and CDR2 SYDVKM come from the germline V gene. The CDR3 totals 16 residues. V was pared by 5 bases and J by 0 bases, with 14 bases between.

This clonotype showed up just a few times. This chain connects TRBV20-1 to TRBJ2-5, with D possibly being TRBD2 (7 bases). Germline assignment: CDR1 DFQATT and CDR2 SNEGSKA (reference sequence). This CDR3 contains 15 residues. The V end lost 3 bases, the J end lost 4 bases, and 18 bases lay between the germline ends. This CDR3 is CSASVGGGLGETQYF. CDR3 nucleotides: TGCAGTGCTAGTGTTGGCGGGGGCTTAGGAGAGACCCAGTACTTC.